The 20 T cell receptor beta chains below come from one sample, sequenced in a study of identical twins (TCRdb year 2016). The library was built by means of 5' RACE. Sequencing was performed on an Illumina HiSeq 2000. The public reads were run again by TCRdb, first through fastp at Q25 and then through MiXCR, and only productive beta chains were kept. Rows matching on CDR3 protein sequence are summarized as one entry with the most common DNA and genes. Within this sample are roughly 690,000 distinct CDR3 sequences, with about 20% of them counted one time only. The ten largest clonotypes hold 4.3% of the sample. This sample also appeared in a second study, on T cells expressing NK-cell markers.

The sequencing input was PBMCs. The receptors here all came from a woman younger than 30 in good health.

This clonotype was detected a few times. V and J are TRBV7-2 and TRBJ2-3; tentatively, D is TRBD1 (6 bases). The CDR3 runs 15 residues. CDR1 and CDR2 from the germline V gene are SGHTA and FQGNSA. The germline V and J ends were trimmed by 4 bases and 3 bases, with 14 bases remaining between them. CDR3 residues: CASSSRGFGTDTQYF. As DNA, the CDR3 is TGTGCCAGCAGCTCTAGGGGGTTTGGAACAGATACGCAGTATTTT.

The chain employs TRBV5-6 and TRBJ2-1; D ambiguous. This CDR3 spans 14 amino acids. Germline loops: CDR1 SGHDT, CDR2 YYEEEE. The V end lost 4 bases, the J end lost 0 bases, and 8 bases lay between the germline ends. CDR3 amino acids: CASSMGTSYNEQFF. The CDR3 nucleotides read TGTGCCAGCAGCATGGGTACCTCCTACAATGAGCAGTTCTTC.

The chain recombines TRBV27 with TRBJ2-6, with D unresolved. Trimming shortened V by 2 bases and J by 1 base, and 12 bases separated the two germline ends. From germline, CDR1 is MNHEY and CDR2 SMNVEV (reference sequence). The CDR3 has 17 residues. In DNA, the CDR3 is TGTGCCAGCAGTTTAGCTAAAAGGCCGTCTGGGGCCAACGTCCTGACTTTC. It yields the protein CASSLAKRPSGANVLTF.

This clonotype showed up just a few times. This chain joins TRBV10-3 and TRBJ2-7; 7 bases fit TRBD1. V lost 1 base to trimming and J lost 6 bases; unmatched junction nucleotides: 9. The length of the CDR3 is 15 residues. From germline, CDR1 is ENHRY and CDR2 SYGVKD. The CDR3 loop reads CAISEFQGENGEQYF. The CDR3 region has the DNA TGTGCCATCAGTGAGTTTCAGGGGGAGAATGGCGAGCAGTACTTC.

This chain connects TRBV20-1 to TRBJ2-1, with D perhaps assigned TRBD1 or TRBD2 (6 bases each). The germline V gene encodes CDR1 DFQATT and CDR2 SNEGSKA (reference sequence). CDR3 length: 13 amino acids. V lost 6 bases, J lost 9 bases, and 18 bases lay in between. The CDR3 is CSAEGGIGGEQFF. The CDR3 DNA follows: TGCAGTGCCGAGGGCGGGATAGGGGGTGAGCAGTTCTTC.

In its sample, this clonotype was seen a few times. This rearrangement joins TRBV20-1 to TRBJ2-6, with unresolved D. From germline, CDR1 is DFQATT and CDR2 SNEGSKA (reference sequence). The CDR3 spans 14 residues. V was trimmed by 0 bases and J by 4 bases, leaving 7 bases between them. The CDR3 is CSARDLSGANVLTF. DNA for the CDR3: TGCAGTGCTAGAGATCTCTCCGGGGCCAACGTCCTGACTTTC.

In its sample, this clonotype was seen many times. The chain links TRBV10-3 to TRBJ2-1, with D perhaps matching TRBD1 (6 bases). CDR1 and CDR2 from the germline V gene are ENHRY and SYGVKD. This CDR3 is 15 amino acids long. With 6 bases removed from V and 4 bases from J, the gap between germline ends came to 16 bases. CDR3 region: CAISPDRNRYNEQFF. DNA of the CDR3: TGTGCCATCAGCCCTGACAGGAACCGATACAATGAGCAGTTCTTC.

CDR3 protein: CAISAGGIGNEQYF. As DNA, the CDR3 is TGTGCCATCAGTGCTGGCGGGATTGGTAACGAGCAGTACTTC. The rearrangement links TRBV10-3 to TRBJ2-7, with D possibly matching TRBD2 (6 bases). This CDR3 contains 14 residues. Germline values: CDR1 ENHRY, CDR2 SYGVKD. The V gene lost 4 bases and the J gene lost 5 bases, with 15 bases spanning the gap.

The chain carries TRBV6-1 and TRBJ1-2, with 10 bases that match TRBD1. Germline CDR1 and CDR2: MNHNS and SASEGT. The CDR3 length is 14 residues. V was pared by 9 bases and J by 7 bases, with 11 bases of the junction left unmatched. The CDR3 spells CASSNLGTGVGYTF. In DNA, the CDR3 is TGTGCCAGTAGTAATCTTGGGACAGGGGTTGGCTACACCTTC.

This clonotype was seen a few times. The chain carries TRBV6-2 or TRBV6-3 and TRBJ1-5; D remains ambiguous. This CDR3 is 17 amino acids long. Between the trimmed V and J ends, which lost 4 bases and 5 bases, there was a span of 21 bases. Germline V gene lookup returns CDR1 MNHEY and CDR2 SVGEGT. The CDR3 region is CASSSGWTSRPYQPQHF. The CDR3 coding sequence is TGTGCCAGCAGTTCGGGATGGACGTCCCGGCCCTATCAGCCCCAGCATTTT.

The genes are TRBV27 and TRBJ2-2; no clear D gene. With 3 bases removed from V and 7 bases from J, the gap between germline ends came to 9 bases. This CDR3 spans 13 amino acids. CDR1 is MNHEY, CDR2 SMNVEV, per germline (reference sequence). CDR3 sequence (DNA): TGTGCCAGCAGTTTTAGGCGAGGCGGGGAGCTGTTTTTT. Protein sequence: CASSFRRGGELFF.

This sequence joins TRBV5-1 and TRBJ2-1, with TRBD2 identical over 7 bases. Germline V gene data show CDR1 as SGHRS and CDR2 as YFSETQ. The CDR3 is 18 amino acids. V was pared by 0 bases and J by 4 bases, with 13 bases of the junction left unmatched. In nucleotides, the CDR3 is TGCGCCAGCAGCTTGGCCGAGGGAGGGAGAATTTTTTACAATGAGCAGTTCTTC. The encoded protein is CASSLAEGGRIFYNEQFF.

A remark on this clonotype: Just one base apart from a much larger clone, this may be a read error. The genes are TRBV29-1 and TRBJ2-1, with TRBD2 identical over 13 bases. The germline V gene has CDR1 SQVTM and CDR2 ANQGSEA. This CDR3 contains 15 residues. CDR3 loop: CSAERLAGGYNDQFF. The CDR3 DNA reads TGCAGCGCTGAACGACTAGCGGGGGGTTACAATGATCAGTTCTTC.

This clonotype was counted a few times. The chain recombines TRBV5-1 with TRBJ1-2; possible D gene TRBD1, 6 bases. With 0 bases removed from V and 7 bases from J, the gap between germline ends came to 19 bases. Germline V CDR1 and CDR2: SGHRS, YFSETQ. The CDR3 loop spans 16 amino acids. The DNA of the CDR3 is TGCGCCAGCAGCTTGGCGGGTCTTGGGCAGGGGAGTGGCTACACCTTC. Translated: CASSLAGLGQGSGYTF.

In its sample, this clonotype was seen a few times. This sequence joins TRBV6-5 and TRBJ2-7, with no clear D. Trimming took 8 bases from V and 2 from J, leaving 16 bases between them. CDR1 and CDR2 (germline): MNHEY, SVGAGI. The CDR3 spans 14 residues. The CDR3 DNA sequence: TGTGCCAGCGTTTCCAATCCGTACGCCTACGAGCAGTACTTC. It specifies CASVSNPYAYEQYF.

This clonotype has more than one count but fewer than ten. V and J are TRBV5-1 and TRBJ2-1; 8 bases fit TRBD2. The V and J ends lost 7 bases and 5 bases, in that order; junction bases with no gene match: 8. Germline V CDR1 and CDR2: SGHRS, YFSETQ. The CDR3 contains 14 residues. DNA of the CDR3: TGCGCCAGCCTAGAGCGGGAGCTCGACAATGAGCAGTTCTTC. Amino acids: CASLERELDNEQFF.

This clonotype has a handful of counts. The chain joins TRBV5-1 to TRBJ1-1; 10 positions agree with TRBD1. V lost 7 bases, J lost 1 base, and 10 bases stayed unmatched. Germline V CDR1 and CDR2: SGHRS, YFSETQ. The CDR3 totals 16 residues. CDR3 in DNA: TGCGCCAGCCACTCCGGGACAGGGGCCGGGAACACTGAAGCTTTCTTT. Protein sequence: CASHSGTGAGNTEAFF.

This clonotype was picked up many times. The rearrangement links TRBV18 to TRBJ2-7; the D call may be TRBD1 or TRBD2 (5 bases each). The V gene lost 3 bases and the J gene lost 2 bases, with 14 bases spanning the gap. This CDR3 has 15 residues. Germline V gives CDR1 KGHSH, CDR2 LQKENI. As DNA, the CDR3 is TGTGCCAGCTCACCGAGGGGACGTCCGACCTACGAGCAGTACTTC. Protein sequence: CASSPRGRPTYEQYF. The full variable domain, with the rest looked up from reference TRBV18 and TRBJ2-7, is NAGVMQNPRHLVRRRGQEARLRCSPMKGHSHVYWYRQLPEEGLKFMVYLQKENIIDESGMPKERFSAEFPKEGPSILRIQQVVRGDSAAYFCASSPRGRPTYEQYFGPGTRLTVT.

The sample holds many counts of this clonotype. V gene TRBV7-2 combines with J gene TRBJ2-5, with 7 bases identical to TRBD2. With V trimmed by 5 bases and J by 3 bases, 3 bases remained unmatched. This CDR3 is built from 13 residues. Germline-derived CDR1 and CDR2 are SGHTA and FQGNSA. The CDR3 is CASSRLAEETQYF. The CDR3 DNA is TGTGCCAGCAGCCGACTAGCAGAAGAGACCCAGTACTTC.

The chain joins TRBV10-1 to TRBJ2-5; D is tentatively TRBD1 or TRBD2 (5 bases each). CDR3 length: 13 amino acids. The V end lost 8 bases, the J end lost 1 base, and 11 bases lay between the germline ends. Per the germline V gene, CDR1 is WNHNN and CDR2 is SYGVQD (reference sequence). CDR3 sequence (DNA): TGCGCCAGCTTTACGGGGCTCCAAGAGACCCAGTACTTC. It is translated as CASFTGLQETQYF.